The 15 T cell receptor beta chains below were found in one sample sequenced in a study of neurological immune-mediated disorders (dated by TCRdb to between 2018 and 2020). Library construction relied on 5' RACE. The sequencing machine was an Illumina HiSeq 2500. TCRdb reprocessed the public reads (quality trimming at Q25 with fastp, clone calling with MiXCR) and kept in-frame beta chains. Here each entry gathers all rows of one CDR3 protein and keeps the most common genes and DNA. The sample yields about 60,000 distinct CDR3 sequences; about 10% were counted once. Of the sample, less than 8.5% falls within the top ten clones. The time point label for this specimen denotes: longitudinal time-point 1 (baseline). The sequenced sample was PBMCs. Receptors were obtained from a male donor with HTLV-1-associated myelopathy (HAM/TSP).

This clonotype was seen ten or more times. V and J are TRBV10-3 and TRBJ2-2; TRBD1 matches at 7 bases. The CDR3 runs to 15 residues. J was trimmed by 1 base and V by 8 bases; bases with no gene match: 7. From germline, CDR1 is ENHRY and CDR2 SYGVKD. CDR3 nucleotides: TGTGCCATCGGGAGACAGGGAATGAACACCGGGGAGCTGTTTTTT. This codes for CAIGRQGMNTGELFF.

There are many counts of this clonotype. CDR3 nucleotide sequence: TGCGCCAGCAGCCTCAATAGACAGGGGAAGGAAGAGACCCAGTACTTC. It encodes CASSLNRQGKEETQYF. This sequence joins TRBV5-1 and TRBJ2-5, with 8 nucleotides matching TRBD1. Germline CDR1 and CDR2: SGHRS and YFSETQ. Unmatched junction bases numbered 11, after V lost 4 bases and J lost 3 bases. The CDR3 totals 16 residues.

There are many counts of this clonotype. The J gene is TRBJ1-1, the V gene TRBV27; D perhaps matches TRBD1 (5 bases). Trimming cost V 3 bases and J 5 bases, with 7 bases left between them. The germline CDR1 and CDR2 sequences are MNHEY and SMNVEV (reference sequence). The CDR3 runs 12 residues. CDR3 in amino acids: CASSFRGTEAFF. CDR3 bases: TGTGCCAGCAGTTTTCGGGGGACTGAAGCTTTCTTT.

This clonotype was counted ten times or more. The chain joins TRBV6-5 to TRBJ2-7, with 9 nucleotides matching TRBD1. Trimming at V came to 7 bases and at J to 4 bases, leaving 5 bases not matched to a gene. Germline lookup yields CDR1 MNHEY and CDR2 SVGAGI. This CDR3 has 13 amino acids. The CDR3 sequence: CASKTGTGYEQYF. For the CDR3, the DNA is TGTGCCAGCAAAACCGGGACAGGGTACGAGCAGTACTTC.

This clonotype has at least ten counts. The chain has TRBV7-8 and TRBJ1-4; a weak D match, TRBD1 (5 bases). V shed 4 bases and J shed 0 bases, with 12 bases lying between them. Germline V CDR1 and CDR2: SGHVS, FQNEAQ. The CDR3 sequence is 16 residues long. The CDR3 bases are TGTGCCAGCAGCTCGACAGCTTTTGCAACTAATGAAAAACTGTTTTTT. Its translation: CASSSTAFATNEKLFF.

This clonotype was counted at least ten times. The gene calls are TRBV18 and TRBJ2-5, with D possibly being TRBD1 or TRBD2 (6 bases each). V lost 3 bases, J lost 4 bases, and 15 bases lay in between. Germline assignment: CDR1 KGHSH and CDR2 LQKENI. This CDR3 is 15 amino acids long. CDR3: CASSPSTGGTETQYF. Here the CDR3 DNA reads TGTGCCAGCTCACCGTCGACAGGCGGGACAGAGACCCAGTACTTC.

This clonotype was found many times. The chain links TRBV7-2 to TRBJ2-1; no clear D gene. This CDR3 is 17 amino acids long. Trimming pared 0 bases from V and 4 bases from J, leaving 16 bases between. Germline V CDR1 and CDR2: SGHTA, FQGNSA. The CDR3 spells CASSLAIGSPIYNEQFF. In DNA form, the CDR3 reads TGTGCCAGCAGCTTAGCGATTGGCAGTCCCATATACAATGAGCAGTTCTTC.

This clonotype was observed many times. V and J are TRBV29-1 and TRBJ2-3, with D unclear. The CDR3 consists of 14 residues. Trimming removed 6 bases from V and 0 bases from J, with 13 bases in between. Germline V gives CDR1 SQVTM, CDR2 ANQGSEA. CDR3 protein: CSVVTVPSTDTQYF. In nucleotides, the CDR3 is TGCAGCGTCGTGACTGTACCTAGCACAGATACGCAGTATTTT.

With respect to this clonotype: A read error may explain this, as a much larger clone is one base away. CDR3 coding DNA: TGCGCCAGCAGCTTGGAGGTGGGGGCCAGAACCAAGTACTTC. Its translation is CASSLEVGARTKYF. The chain links TRBV5-1 to TRBJ2-5; D perhaps matches TRBD1 (6 bases). The CDR3 covers 14 residues. Trimming stripped 0 bases from V and 12 bases from J, with 18 bases between. Germline-derived CDR1 and CDR2 are SGHRS and YFSETQ.

By sample share, this clonotype is medium-sized. The chain carries TRBV18 and TRBJ2-5; 7 bases are a match to TRBD1. The CDR3 has 14 amino acids. Trimming took 3 bases from V and 4 from J; bases not matched to a gene: 5. Germline CDR1 and CDR2: KGHSH and LQKENI. CDR3 residues: CASSPDRVRETQYF. In DNA form, the CDR3 reads TGTGCCAGCTCACCCGACAGGGTCCGAGAGACCCAGTACTTC. The full variable domain, its missing parts supplied by reference TRBV18 and TRBJ2-5, is NAGVMQNPRHLVRRRGQEARLRCSPMKGHSHVYWYRQLPEEGLKFMVYLQKENIIDESGMPKERFSAEFPKEGPSILRIQQVVRGDSAAYFCASSPDRVRETQYFGPGTRLLVL.

V and J are TRBV15 and TRBJ2-1; 7 bases match TRBD2. The CDR3 covers 15 residues. Germline CDR1 is LNHNV and CDR2 is YYDKDF (reference sequence). The trim removed 1 base at V and 5 bases at J, leaving 5 bases unmatched. In DNA, the CDR3 is TGTGCCACCAGCAGAGTAAGCGGGGTGGACAATGAGCAGTTCTTC. It yields the protein CATSRVSGVDNEQFF. The entire variable domain, with the rest obtained from reference TRBV15 and TRBJ2-1, is as follows: DAMVIQNPRYQVTQFGKPVTLSCSQTLNHNVMYWYQQKSSQAPKLLFHYYDKDFNNEADTPDNFQSRRPNTSFCFLDIRSPGLGDTAMYLCATSRVSGVDNEQFFGPGTRLTVL.

As concerns this clonotype: Since a much larger clone is just one base distant, this may be a read error. J is TRBJ2-3 and V is TRBV6-5; D tentatively reads TRBD1 or TRBD2 (6 bases each). Germline CDR1 MNHEY, CDR2 SVGAGI. The CDR3 length is 14 residues. V lost 10 bases to trimming and J lost 3 bases, with 17 bases between them. CDR3 sequence: CANWGAPGTDTQYF. The CDR3 region has the DNA TGTGCCAACTGGGGGGCTCCAGGGACAGATACGCAGTATTTT.

This clonotype was seen many times. Germline is not matched at one junction end, which may reflect a read error. The chain uses TRBV5-8 and TRBJ2-7; no clear D gene. Germline CDR1 is SGHTS and CDR2 is YDEGEE. The CDR3 is 13 amino acids. The CDR3 sequence: CASSLDASHEQYF. The CDR3 coding sequence is TGTGCCAGCAGCTTGGATGCCTCCCACGAGCAGTACTTC. Full variable domain (remainder filled in from reference TRBV5-8 and TRBJ2-7): EAGVTQSPTHLIKTRGQQATLRCSPISGHTSVYWYQQALGLGLQFLLWYDEGEERNRGNFPPRFSGRQFPNYSSELNVNALELEDSALYLCASSLDASHEQYFGPGTRLTVT.

This clonotype showed up many times. The chain has TRBV29-1 and TRBJ2-7; tentatively, D is TRBD2 (6 bases). Germline assignment: CDR1 SQVTM and CDR2 ANQGSEA. V lost 7 bases to trimming and J lost 7 bases, with 20 bases between them. This CDR3 has 13 residues. The DNA of the CDR3 is TGCAGCGGCGTACGGGACTCCGGTGGGGAGCAGTACTTC. Amino acids: CSGVRDSGGEQYF.

This clonotype has ten or more counts. The CDR3 is CASSFGQGARSYNSPLHF. The CDR3 coding sequence is TGTGCCAGCAGCTTCGGGCAGGGGGCGCGGTCCTATAATTCACCCCTCCACTTT. This sequence joins TRBV5-6 and TRBJ1-6; 8 positions agree with TRBD1. CDR1 is SGHDT and CDR2 is YYEEEE in the germline V gene. V dropped 2 bases and J dropped 1; count of bases not matched to a gene: 8. This CDR3 spans 18 amino acids.